These 22 T cell receptor beta chains share one sample of origin, sequenced in a study of beta chain features in type 1 diabetes. Of the isolated RNA, all was reverse transcribed, and so the sequenced material was expressed TCRB transcripts. Sequencing used immunoSEQ multiplex PCR; TCRdb keeps in-frame clones, though not all of them. The repertoire holds 160,000 or so clones, 11% seen once, with over 2% in the top ten. The sequenced material came from central memory CD4+ T cells from blood. The receptors shown here come from a man aged 18 to 30 in good health.

This chain joins TRBV7-2 and TRBJ1-2, with D perhaps TRBD1 (5 bases). Germline V gene lookup returns CDR1 SGHTA and CDR2 FQGNSA. The CDR3 has 14 amino acids. Trimming shortened V by 6 bases and J by 2 bases, and 13 bases separated the two germline ends. CDR3 in DNA: TGTGCCAGCAGTTTCTACCGGGGCAACTATGGCTACACCTTC. Its protein is CASSFYRGNYGYTF.

This clone was seen repeatedly, ten times or more. The chain employs TRBV9 and TRBJ2-4; D is unresolved. Trimming pared 1 base from V and 7 bases from J, leaving 15 bases between. The CDR3 runs 15 residues. The V gene's germline CDR1 is SGDLS and CDR2 YYNGEE. Written as DNA, the CDR3 is TGTGCCAGCAGCGTAAGTCCCGGCAGCGTCAACATTCAGTACTTC. It encodes CASSVSPGSVNIQYF.

This clone was seen a few times. The chain employs TRBV7-2 and TRBJ2-3, with D maybe TRBD2 (6 bases). The CDR3 extends over 15 amino acids. Between the trimmed V and J ends, which lost 4 bases and 2 bases, there was a span of 13 bases. From germline, CDR1 is SGHTA and CDR2 FQGNSA. Here the CDR3 reads CASSYRGGNTDTQYF. The CDR3, as DNA: TGTGCCAGCAGCTACCGAGGCGGGAACACAGATACGCAGTATTTT. Full variable domain (outside the CDR3, taken from reference TRBV7-2 and TRBJ2-3): GAGVSQSPSNKVTEKGKDVELRCDPISGHTALYWYRQSLGQGLEFLIYFQGNSAPDKSGLPSDRFSAERTGGSVSTLTIQRTQQEDSAVYLCASSYRGGNTDTQYFGPGTRLTVL.

The chain is built from TRBV11-3 and TRBJ1-1; tentatively, D is TRBD1 (5 bases). The germline gives CDR1 SGHNT, CDR2 YENEEA. The CDR3 is 14 residues long. Trimming took off 8 bases at V and 1 base at J, with 14 bases between the two ends. CDR3 nucleotides: TGTGCCAGCTCTTCGGTTGGGGGGAACACTGAAGCTTTCTTT. Its translation is CASSSVGGNTEAFF.

This clone has a handful of counts. The chain couples TRBV18 to TRBJ2-7; no definite D call. This CDR3 region has 15 residues. V lost 2 bases and J 1 base, leaving 12 bases between the germline ends. Germline V gene data show CDR1 as KGHSH and CDR2 as LQKENI. CDR3 DNA: TGTGCCAGCTCACCAAGAAAGATGGAGTCCTACGAGCAGTACTTC. Translated, it gives CASSPRKMESYEQYF. Filled out from reference TRBV18 and TRBJ2-7, the complete variable domain reads NAGVMQNPRHLVRRRGQEARLRCSPMKGHSHVYWYRQLPEEGLKFMVYLQKENIIDESGMPKERFSAEFPKEGPSILRIQQVVRGDSAAYFCASSPRKMESYEQYFGPGTRLTVT.

A few counts support this clone. The J gene is TRBJ1-5, the V gene TRBV18; D perhaps matches TRBD1 (6 bases). Trimming left V 1 base short and J 1 base short, with 8 bases between. The CDR3 runs to 15 residues. Germline loops: CDR1 KGHSH, CDR2 LQKENI. The CDR3 DNA reads as TGTGCCAGCTCACCACTGCAGGGGAGCAATCAGCCCCAGCATTTT. Its protein product is CASSPLQGSNQPQHF.

CDR3: CASSLGQGRTEAFF. For the CDR3, the DNA is TGTGCCAGCAGCCTCGGACAGGGGCGGACTGAAGCTTTCTTT. This sequence joins TRBV7-2 and TRBJ1-1, with 9 bases that match TRBD1. Germline V gene lookup returns CDR1 SGHTA and CDR2 FQGNSA. CDR3 length equals 14 residues. J was trimmed by 5 bases and V by 5 bases; bases with no gene match: 6.

The chain uses TRBV5-1 and TRBJ2-1; TRBD2 might be the D (6 bases). This CDR3 has 15 residues. Trimming removed 5 bases from V and 2 bases from J, with 14 bases in between. CDR1 SGHRS and CDR2 YFSETQ come from the germline V gene. DNA of the CDR3: TGCGCCAGCAGGGGAGGAGCGGCCCCCTACAATGAGCAGTTCTTC. Its translation is CASRGGAAPYNEQFF.

This rearrangement joins TRBV29-1 to TRBJ1-3; no reliable D call. Germline V gene lookup returns CDR1 SQVTM and CDR2 ANQGSEA. The CDR3 extends over 13 amino acids. V was shortened by 2 bases and J by 8 bases, with 13 bases between the two germline ends. CDR3 protein: CSVETPDRDTIYF. The CDR3 coding sequence is TGCAGCGTTGAAACCCCCGATAGAGACACCATATATTTT. The full variable domain, in which reference TRBV29-1 and TRBJ1-3 provide the parts outside the CDR3, is SAVISQKPSRDICQRGTSLTIQCQVDSQVTMMFWYRQQPGQSLTLIATANQGSEATYESGFVIDKFPISRPNLTFSTLTVSNMSPEDSSIYLCSVETPDRDTIYFGEGSWLTVV.

This clone was detected a few times. The chain carries TRBV5-6 and TRBJ2-3; D is ambiguous. Trimming pared 4 bases from V and 0 bases from J, leaving 15 bases between. The CDR3 contains 16 residues. Germline V gene lookup returns CDR1 SGHDT and CDR2 YYEEEE. CDR3 DNA sequence: TGTGCCAGCAGCCCTCCCAGGCGACCTAGCACAGATACGCAGTATTTT. It yields the protein CASSPPRRPSTDTQYF.

This clone was seen more than once but under ten times. The rearrangement uses TRBV7-9 and TRBJ1-1, with TRBD1 matching over 7 bases. The V gene end was trimmed by 0 bases and the J gene end by 2 bases; junction bases not matched to a gene: 3. The CDR3 is 15 residues long. CDR1 SEHNR and CDR2 FQNEAQ come from the germline V gene (reference sequence). The CDR3 region has the DNA TGTGCCAGCAGCTTAGCCGGGACAGCTAACACTGAAGCTTTCTTT. This codes for CASSLAGTANTEAFF.

This clone was detected only a few times. This sequence joins TRBV25-1 and TRBJ1-2; D call uncertain. This CDR3 comprises 14 residues. Germline values: CDR1 MGHDK, CDR2 SYGVNS. The germline V and J ends were trimmed by 2 bases and 4 bases, with 11 bases remaining between them. As DNA, the CDR3 is TGTGCCAGCAGTGAACTCCGCCAGAGCTATGGCTACACCTTC. Translation gives CASSELRQSYGYTF.

The chain employs TRBV4-3 and TRBJ2-7; 10 bases align to TRBD1. V was clipped by 0 bases and J by 1 base; unmatched bases: 6. The CDR3 extends over 17 amino acids. Germline loops: CDR1 LGHNA, CDR2 YSLEER. The CDR3 sequence: CASSQDLRDRGSYEQYF. DNA of the CDR3: TGCGCCAGCAGCCAAGATCTAAGGGACAGGGGATCCTACGAGCAGTACTTC.

V usage is TRBV5-1 and J usage is TRBJ2-2, with D possibly being TRBD1 or TRBD2 (5 bases each). CDR1 is SGHRS, CDR2 YFSETQ, per germline. The CDR3 covers 15 residues. Trimming took off 4 bases at V and 1 base at J, with 11 bases between the two ends. CDR3 amino acids: CASSGGRLNTGELFF. CDR3 in DNA: TGCGCCAGCAGCGGGGGACGGCTGAACACCGGGGAGCTGTTTTTT.

This clone was picked up a small number of times. The chain links TRBV4-1 to TRBJ2-3, with 14 bases lining up with TRBD2. The V gene end was trimmed by 0 bases and the J gene end by 5 bases; junction bases not matched to a gene: 10. Germline assignment: CDR1 MGHRA and CDR2 YSYEKL. The CDR3 loop spans 19 amino acids. The CDR3 bases are TGCGCCAGCAGCCAAGATCACCGCGCGGGACTAGCGGGAGAAGATACGCAGTATTTT. It translates to CASSQDHRAGLAGEDTQYF.

The chain has TRBV18 and TRBJ2-1; the D is unclear. The CDR3 is 14 amino acids. The germline gives CDR1 KGHSH, CDR2 LQKENI. Trimming stripped 4 bases from V and 6 bases from J, with 13 bases between. CDR3 protein: CASSLRSPPNEQFF. The CDR3 region has the DNA TGTGCCAGCTCACTTAGATCTCCCCCCAATGAGCAGTTCTTC.

The rearrangement joins TRBV9 to TRBJ2-5, with D possibly being TRBD2 (6 bases). This CDR3 has 14 residues. V lost 3 bases and J 2 bases, leaving 11 bases between the germline ends. Germline lookup yields CDR1 SGDLS and CDR2 YYNGEE. CDR3 nucleotide sequence: TGTGCCAGCAGCGCACTAGCTATTCAAGAGACCCAGTACTTC. It is translated as CASSALAIQETQYF.

CDR3 residues: CASRAGVQKNIQYF. The CDR3 bases are TGTGCCAGCAGAGCGGGGGTTCAAAAAAACATTCAGTACTTC. The chain employs TRBV6-5 and TRBJ2-4; TRBD2 agrees at 8 bases. The CDR3 covers 14 residues. CDR1 and CDR2 from the germline V gene are MNHEY and SVGAGI. V lost 6 bases and J lost 4; bases outside the gene matches: 5.

The CDR3 reads CASSQAGYTF. Written as DNA, the CDR3 is TGCGCCAGCAGCCAGGCCGGGTACACCTTC. The J gene is TRBJ1-2, the V gene TRBV5-1; D is unclear. This CDR3 contains 10 residues. Germline V lookup: CDR1 SGHRS, CDR2 YFSETQ. The ends were cut back, 4 bases at V and 11 bases at J, with 9 bases in the middle.

This chain connects TRBV30 to TRBJ2-5; 7 bases agree with TRBD1. J gave up 1 base and V 4 bases, and 3 bases lay outside the gene matches. The CDR3 length is 13 residues. From germline, CDR1 is GTSNPN and CDR2 SVGIG (reference sequence). Written as DNA, the CDR3 is TGTGCCTGGATCGGACAGGTCCAAGAGACCCAGTACTTC. Translated: CAWIGQVQETQYF. Drawing the rest from reference TRBV30 and TRBJ2-5, the complete variable domain is SQTIHQWPATLVQPVGSPLSLECTVEGTSNPNLYWYRQAAGRGLQLLFYSVGIGQISSEVPQNLSASRPQDRQFILSSKKLLLSDSGFYLCAWIGQVQETQYFGPGTRLLVL.

CDR3 loop: CASRPPRQETYEQYF. As DNA, the CDR3 is TGTGCCAGCAGACCGCCGCGACAGGAAACCTACGAGCAGTACTTC. V gene TRBV28 combines with J gene TRBJ2-7; tentatively, D is TRBD1 (6 bases). The V end lost 6 bases, the J end lost 2 bases, and 17 bases lay between the germline ends. Germline V lookup: CDR1 MDHEN, CDR2 SYDVKM. CDR3 size: 15 residues.

This chain connects TRBV5-4 to TRBJ2-5, with D possibly matching TRBD2 (6 bases). CDR3 length: 13 residues. The germline V gene encodes CDR1 SGHNT and CDR2 YYREEE (reference sequence). Trimming cost V 1 base and J 4 bases, with 8 bases left between them. DNA of the CDR3: TGTGCCAGCAGCTTGCCTAGCGCAGAGACCCAGTACTTC. As protein: CASSLPSAETQYF.